Following are 21 T cell receptor beta chains from one sample sequenced in a study of technical replicates of blood from several donors. Repertoires were generated with immunoSEQ multiplex PCR, while TCRdb's copy carries only in-frame clones and drops some. The sample lists tens of thousands of clones, about 90% occurring once. The sequencing sample was made of T cells isolated from PBMCs. Source of these receptors: a human donor in good health. Some clones in this sample may be carry-over from other donors' samples.

J is TRBJ1-2 and V is TRBV5-6, with 9 bases aligning to TRBD1. V shed 2 bases, J shed 1 base, and the junction held 6 bases outside the gene matches. The CDR3 is made up of 16 amino acids. The germline V gene encodes CDR1 SGHDT and CDR2 YYEEEE. The CDR3 spells CASSFGTGGLNYGYTF. For the CDR3, the DNA is TGTGCCAGCAGCTTTGGCACAGGGGGCCTTAACTATGGCTACACCTTC. Based on the CDR3 plus reference TRBV5-6 and TRBJ1-2, the full variable domain is DAGVTQSPTHLIKTRGQQVTLRCSPKSGHDTVSWYQQALGQGPQFIFQYYEEEERQRGNFPDRFSGHQFPNYSSELNVNALLLGDSALYLCASSFGTGGLNYGYTFGSGTRLTVV.

This clone appeared a single time. The chain has TRBV9 and TRBJ2-7, with 7 bases that match TRBD1. Losses at the gene ends were 3 bases for V and 1 base for J; bases not matched to a gene: 4. This CDR3 has 14 amino acids. Germline V gene data show CDR1 as SGDLS and CDR2 as YYNGEE. The CDR3, as DNA: TGTGCCAGCAGCGCTAGGACAGGATCCTACGAGCAGTACTTC. It encodes CASSARTGSYEQYF.

The chain uses TRBV6-5 and TRBJ2-1, with a possible D match to TRBD1 (6 bases). The germline V and J ends were trimmed by 7 bases and 7 bases, with 20 bases remaining between them. Germline V lookup: CDR1 MNHEY, CDR2 SVGAGI. The CDR3 is made up of 15 amino acids. Written as DNA, the CDR3 is TGTGCCAGCATCCCGACAGGAGAAACAAGAAATGAGCAGTTCTTC. Protein product: CASIPTGETRNEQFF.

The V call is TRBV28, the J call TRBJ1-2, with D maybe TRBD1 (5 bases). V was shortened by 3 bases and J by 6 bases, with 11 bases between the two germline ends. Germline lookup yields CDR1 MDHEN and CDR2 SYDVKM. The length of the CDR3 is 13 residues. This CDR3 is CASSFTQGHGYTF. For the CDR3, the DNA is TGTGCCAGCAGTTTTACCCAGGGCCATGGCTACACCTTC.

V and J are TRBV11-3 and TRBJ2-3; a possible D gene is TRBD2 (7 bases). CDR3 size: 15 residues. Germline CDR1 reads SGHNT; CDR2 reads YENEEA. Trimming stripped 5 bases from V and 3 bases from J, with 15 bases between. CDR3 loop: CASSLGGRSTDTQYF. CDR3 coding DNA: TGTGCCAGCAGCCTGGGGGGGCGTTCGACAGATACGCAGTATTTT.

The chain uses TRBV30 and TRBJ1-2; TRBD1 might be the D (6 bases). CDR3 length equals 15 residues. Trimming shortened V by 0 bases and J by 3 bases, and 14 bases separated the two germline ends. Germline CDR1 reads GTSNPN; CDR2 reads SVGIG (reference sequence). CDR3 sequence (DNA): TGTGCCTGGAGTGTACTGCTTCGGACAGACTATGGCTACACCTTC. Protein product: CAWSVLLRTDYGYTF.

The chain couples TRBV10-3 to TRBJ2-1, with 10 bases matching TRBD1. This CDR3 contains 15 residues. After removal of 3 bases from V and 5 bases from J, the junction contained 4 bases not matched to a gene. Germline loops: CDR1 ENHRY, CDR2 SYGVKD. The CDR3 DNA reads as TGTGCCATCAGTGAATGGGACAGGGGAAACAATGAGCAGTTCTTC. Amino acids: CAISEWDRGNNEQFF.

V and J are TRBV28 and TRBJ1-3; D remains unclear. With 4 bases removed from V and 0 bases from J, the gap between germline ends came to 7 bases. Germline CDR1 is MDHEN and CDR2 is SYDVKM. This CDR3 region has 14 residues. Here the CDR3 reads CASSSLNSGNTIYF. DNA of the CDR3: TGTGCCAGCAGTTCACTGAACTCTGGAAACACCATATATTTT. The variable domain in full, completed from reference TRBV28 and TRBJ1-3, reads DVKVTQSSRYLVKRTGEKVFLECVQDMDHENMFWYRQDPGLGLRLIYFSYDVKMKEKGDIPEGYSVSREKKERFSLILESASTNQTSMYLCASSSLNSGNTIYFGEGSWLTVV.

A single count supports this clone. This chain uses TRBV25-1 with TRBJ2-7; D possibly corresponds to TRBD1 (6 bases). CDR1 and CDR2 from the germline V gene are MGHDK and SYGVNS. CDR3 size: 12 residues. The V gene lost 5 bases and the J gene lost 2 bases, with 7 bases spanning the gap. This CDR3 is CASSTGTYEQYF. CDR3 sequence (DNA): TGTGCCAGCAGTACAGGGACCTACGAGCAGTACTTC.

The rearrangement uses TRBV27 and TRBJ2-7; D remains ambiguous. Per germline, CDR1 MNHEY and CDR2 SMNVEV (reference sequence). The CDR3 length is 11 residues. The germline V and J ends were trimmed by 4 bases and 4 bases, with 5 bases remaining between them. The CDR3 region is CASSSMYEQYF. The CDR3 DNA reads TGTGCCAGCAGTTCCATGTACGAGCAGTACTTC.

The rearrangement joins TRBV4-2 to TRBJ1-2; TRBD1 agrees at 8 bases. The V and J ends lost 4 bases and 2 bases, in that order; junction bases with no gene match: 6. The CDR3 runs 15 residues. Germline CDR1 and CDR2: LGHNA and YNFKEQ. CDR3 amino acids: CASSPAGGLNYGYTF. Written as DNA, the CDR3 is TGTGCCAGCAGCCCCGCAGGGGGCTTAAACTATGGCTACACCTTC.

The gene calls are TRBV19 and TRBJ1-1; 8 bases map to TRBD1. The trim removed 3 bases at V and 0 bases at J, leaving 15 bases unmatched. There are 19 residues in the CDR3. The germline V gene encodes CDR1 LNHDA and CDR2 SQIVND (reference sequence). CDR3 residues: CASSIPGGDLIGLNTEAFF. The CDR3 DNA is TGTGCCAGTAGTATCCCAGGGGGCGATTTAATAGGTTTGAACACTGAAGCTTTCTTT.

The chain couples TRBV5-8 to TRBJ1-5; weak D call: TRBD1 (5 bases). V dropped 0 bases and J dropped 7 bases, with 11 bases sitting between them. The CDR3 length is 14 residues. In germline, CDR1 is SGHTS, CDR2 YDEGEE. The CDR3 spells CASSLDGGNQPQHF. CDR3 nucleotide sequence: TGTGCCAGCAGCTTGGACGGGGGAAACCAGCCCCAGCATTTT.

The chain carries TRBV14 and TRBJ2-4; weak D call: TRBD1 (7 bases). Germline V gives CDR1 SGHDN, CDR2 FVKESK. This CDR3 has 16 amino acids. Trimming stripped 3 bases from V and 3 bases from J, with 15 bases between. The CDR3 loop is CASSHTGGQIKNIQYF. The CDR3 DNA is TGTGCCAGCAGCCATACCGGGGGACAGATCAAAAACATTCAGTACTTC.

The rearrangement links TRBV28 to TRBJ2-3; perhaps TRBD2 as D (5 bases). Germline values: CDR1 MDHEN, CDR2 SYDVKM. The ends were cut back, 1 base at V and 0 bases at J, with 11 bases in the middle. This CDR3 has 16 amino acids. The CDR3: CASSLSMGASTDTQYF. The CDR3 nucleotides are TGTGCCAGCAGTTTATCCATGGGAGCTAGCACAGATACGCAGTATTTT.

The chain joins TRBV19 to TRBJ2-2; 10 nucleotides align to TRBD2. Looked up from germline, CDR1 is LNHDA and CDR2 is SQIVND (reference sequence). This CDR3 has 16 amino acids. Trimming at V came to 7 bases and at J to 0 bases, leaving 5 bases not matched to a gene. The CDR3 sequence: CASMGLATPNTGELFF. As DNA, the CDR3 is TGTGCCAGTATGGGACTAGCGACTCCGAACACCGGGGAGCTGTTTTTT.

The chain links TRBV7-9 to TRBJ1-2; no clear D. V lost 1 base to trimming and J lost 2 bases, with 5 bases between them. Germline V CDR1 and CDR2: SEHNR, FQNEAQ (reference sequence). The CDR3 length is 13 residues. The CDR3, as DNA: TGTGCCAGCAGCTTAGAACAGAACTATGGCTACACCTTC. Encoded protein: CASSLEQNYGYTF.

This clone was seen more than once but under ten times. The V gene is TRBV2, the J gene TRBJ2-1; TRBD1 is a possible D gene (6 bases). The CDR3 runs 16 residues. The V and J ends lost 2 bases and 4 bases respectively, with 15 bases between them. CDR1 is SNHLY and CDR2 is FYNNEI in the germline V gene. The CDR3 DNA reads TGTGCCAGCAGTGAAACGATACAGGGTCGGTACAATGAGCAGTTCTTC. Its translation is CASSETIQGRYNEQFF.

The CDR3 reads CASSERLKGLASNYGYTF. The CDR3 bases are TGTGCCAGCAGTGAAAGGTTAAAGGGGTTGGCCTCTAACTATGGCTACACCTTC. V usage is TRBV6-1 and J usage is TRBJ1-2; TRBD1 might be the D (5 bases). The CDR3 is 18 amino acids. CDR1 MNHNS and CDR2 SASEGT come from the germline V gene. V shed 2 bases and J shed 0 bases, with 19 bases lying between them.

This chain links TRBV29-1 with TRBJ2-1; D gene uncertain. CDR3 length: 13 residues. The V gene's germline CDR1 is SQVTM and CDR2 ANQGSEA. Trimming took off 4 bases at V and 0 bases at J, with 7 bases between the two ends. In DNA form, the CDR3 reads TGCAGCGTTGGCCGGAGCTCCTACAATGAGCAGTTCTTC. Protein product: CSVGRSSYNEQFF.

This clone was seen a handful of times. This sequence joins TRBV9 and TRBJ2-5; the match to TRBD2 covers 10 bases. The germline V gene encodes CDR1 SGDLS and CDR2 YYNGEE. Trimming cost V 3 bases and J 0 bases; bases outside gene matches: 5. CDR3 size: 16 residues. The CDR3, as DNA: TGTGCCAGCAGCGGTTTACTAGCGGGGTACCAAGAGACCCAGTACTTC. This encodes CASSGLLAGYQETQYF.